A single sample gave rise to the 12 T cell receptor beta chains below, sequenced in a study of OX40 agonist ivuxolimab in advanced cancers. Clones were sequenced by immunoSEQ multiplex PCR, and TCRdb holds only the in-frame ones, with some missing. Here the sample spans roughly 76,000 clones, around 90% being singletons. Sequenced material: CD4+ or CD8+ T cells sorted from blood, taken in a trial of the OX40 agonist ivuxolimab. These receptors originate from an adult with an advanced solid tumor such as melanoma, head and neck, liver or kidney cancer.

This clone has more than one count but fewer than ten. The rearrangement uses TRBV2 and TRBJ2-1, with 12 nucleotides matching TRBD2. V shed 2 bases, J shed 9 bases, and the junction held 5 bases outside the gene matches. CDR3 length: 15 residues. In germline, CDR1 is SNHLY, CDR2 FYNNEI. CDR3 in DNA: TGTGCCAGCAGTGAAACTAGCGGGGGGACCAGTGAGCAGTTCTTC. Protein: CASSETSGGTSEQFF.

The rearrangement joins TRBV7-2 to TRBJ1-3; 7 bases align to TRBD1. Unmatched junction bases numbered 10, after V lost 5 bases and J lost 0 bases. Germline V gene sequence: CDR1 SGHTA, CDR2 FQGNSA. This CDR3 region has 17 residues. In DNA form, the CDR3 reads TGTGCCAGCAGCCCACAACAGGGGCCCTCCTCTGGAAACACCATATATTTT. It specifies CASSPQQGPSSGNTIYF.

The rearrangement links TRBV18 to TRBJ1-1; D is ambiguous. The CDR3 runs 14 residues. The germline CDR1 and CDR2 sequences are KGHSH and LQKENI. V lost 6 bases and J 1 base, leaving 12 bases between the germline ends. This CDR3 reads CASSQGPKNTEAFF. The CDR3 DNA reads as TGTGCCAGCTCGCAAGGACCGAAGAACACTGAAGCTTTCTTT.

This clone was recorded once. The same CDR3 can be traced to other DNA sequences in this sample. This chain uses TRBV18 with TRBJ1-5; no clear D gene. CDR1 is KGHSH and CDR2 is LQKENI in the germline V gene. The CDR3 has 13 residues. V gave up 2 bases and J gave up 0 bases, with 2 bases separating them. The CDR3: CASSPDSNQPQHF. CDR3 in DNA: TGTGCCAGCTCACCAGATAGCAATCAGCCCCAGCATTTT.

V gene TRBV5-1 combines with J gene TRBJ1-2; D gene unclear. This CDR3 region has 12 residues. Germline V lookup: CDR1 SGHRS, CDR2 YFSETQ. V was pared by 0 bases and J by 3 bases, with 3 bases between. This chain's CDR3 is CASSLEDYGYTF. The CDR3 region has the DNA TGCGCCAGCAGCTTGGAGGACTATGGCTACACCTTC.

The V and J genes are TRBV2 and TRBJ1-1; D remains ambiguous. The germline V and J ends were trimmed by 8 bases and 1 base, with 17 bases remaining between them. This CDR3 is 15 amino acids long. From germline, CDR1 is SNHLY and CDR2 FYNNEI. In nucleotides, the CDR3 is TGTGCCAGCGCCCCGCCGCCGGCGAAGAACACTGAAGCTTTCTTT. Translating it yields CASAPPPAKNTEAFF. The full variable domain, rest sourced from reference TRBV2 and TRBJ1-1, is EPEVTQTPSHQVTQMGQEVILRCVPISNHLYFYWYRQILGQKVEFLVSFYNNEISEKSEIFDDQFSVERPDGSNFTLKIRSTKLEDSAMYFCASAPPPAKNTEAFFGQGTRLTVV.

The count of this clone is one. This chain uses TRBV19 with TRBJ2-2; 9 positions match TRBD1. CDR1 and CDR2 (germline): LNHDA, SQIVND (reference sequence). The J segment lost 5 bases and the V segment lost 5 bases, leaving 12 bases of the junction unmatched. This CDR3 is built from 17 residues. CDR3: CASSLRTGVLGTGELFF. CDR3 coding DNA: TGTGCCAGTAGTCTCCGGACAGGGGTGTTAGGTACCGGGGAGCTGTTTTTT.

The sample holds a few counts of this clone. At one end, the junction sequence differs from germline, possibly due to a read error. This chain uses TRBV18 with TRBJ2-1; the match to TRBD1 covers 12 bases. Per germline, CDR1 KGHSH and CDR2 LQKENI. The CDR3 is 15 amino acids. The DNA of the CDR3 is TGTGCCAGCTCACGCGGGACAGGGGGCTACGATGAGCAGTTCTTC. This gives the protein CASSRGTGGYDEQFF. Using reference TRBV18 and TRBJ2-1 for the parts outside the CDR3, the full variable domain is NAGVMQNPRHLVRRRGQEARLRCSPMKGHSHVYWYRQLPEEGLKFMVYLQKENIIDESGMPKERFSAEFPKEGPSILRIQQVVRGDSAAYFCASSRGTGGYDEQFFGPGTRLTVL.

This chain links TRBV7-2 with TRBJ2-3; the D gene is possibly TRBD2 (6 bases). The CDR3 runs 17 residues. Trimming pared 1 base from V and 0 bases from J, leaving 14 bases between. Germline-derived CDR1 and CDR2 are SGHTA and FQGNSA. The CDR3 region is CASSLGGGVTSTDTQYF. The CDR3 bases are TGTGCCAGCAGCTTAGGGGGCGGGGTAACTAGCACAGATACGCAGTATTTT.

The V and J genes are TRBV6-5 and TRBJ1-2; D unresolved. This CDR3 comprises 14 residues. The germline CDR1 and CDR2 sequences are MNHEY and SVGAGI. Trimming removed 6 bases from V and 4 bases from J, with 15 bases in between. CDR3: CASSLGPETYGYTF. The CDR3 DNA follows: TGTGCCAGCAGCCTCGGCCCTGAGACCTATGGCTACACCTTC.

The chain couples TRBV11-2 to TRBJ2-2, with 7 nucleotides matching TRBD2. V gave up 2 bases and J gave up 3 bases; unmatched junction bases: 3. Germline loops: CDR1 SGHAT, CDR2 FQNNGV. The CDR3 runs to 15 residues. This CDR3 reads CASSLSGTDTGELFF. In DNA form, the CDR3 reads TGTGCCAGCAGCTTAAGCGGGACTGACACCGGGGAGCTGTTTTTT. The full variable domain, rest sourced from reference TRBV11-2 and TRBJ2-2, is EAGVAQSPRYKIIEKRQSVAFWCNPISGHATLYWYQQILGQGPKLLIQFQNNGVVDDSQLPKDRFSAERLKGVDSTLKIQPAKLEDSAVYLCASSLSGTDTGELFFGEGSRLTVL.

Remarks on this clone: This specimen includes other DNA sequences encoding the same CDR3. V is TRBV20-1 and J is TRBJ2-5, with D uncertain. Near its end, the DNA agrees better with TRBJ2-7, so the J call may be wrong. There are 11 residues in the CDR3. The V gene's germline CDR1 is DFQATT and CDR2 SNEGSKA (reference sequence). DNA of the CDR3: TGCAGTGCTAGAGGCTCCTACGAGCAGTACTTC. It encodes CSARGSYEQYF.